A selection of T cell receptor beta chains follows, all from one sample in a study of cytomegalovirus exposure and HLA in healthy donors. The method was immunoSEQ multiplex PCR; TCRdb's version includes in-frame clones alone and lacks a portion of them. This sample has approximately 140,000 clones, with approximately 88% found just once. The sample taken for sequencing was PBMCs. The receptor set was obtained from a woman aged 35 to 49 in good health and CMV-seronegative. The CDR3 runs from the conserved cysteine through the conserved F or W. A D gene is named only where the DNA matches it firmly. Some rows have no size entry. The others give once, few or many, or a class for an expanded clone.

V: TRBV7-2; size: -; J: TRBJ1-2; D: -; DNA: TGTGCCAGCAGCTTAGAAACAGGACCCTATGGCTACACCTTC; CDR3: CASSLETGPYGYTF
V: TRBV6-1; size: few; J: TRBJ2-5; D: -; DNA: TGTGCCAGCAGTGAAGTTTGGGAGTCATTCCGAGAGACCCAGTACTTC; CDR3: CASSEVWESFRETQYF
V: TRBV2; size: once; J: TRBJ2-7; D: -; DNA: TGTGCCAGCAGTGAAGCGCTAGTGGTTAGCTCCTACGAGCAGTACTTC; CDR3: CASSEALVVSSYEQYF
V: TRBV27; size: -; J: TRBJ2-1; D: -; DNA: TGTGCCAGCAGTCCCAGGGAATACAATGAGCAGTTCTTC; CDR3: CASSPREYNEQFF
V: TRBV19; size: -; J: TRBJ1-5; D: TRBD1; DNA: TGTGCCAGTAGGGGGGGGACAGGGGGTCAGCCCCAGCATTTT; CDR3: CASRGGTGGQPQHF
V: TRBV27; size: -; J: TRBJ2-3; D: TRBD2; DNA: TGTGCCAGCAGTTCGGTGCACCCTAGCGGGAGGACAGATACGCAGTATTTT; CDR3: CASSSVHPSGRTDTQYF
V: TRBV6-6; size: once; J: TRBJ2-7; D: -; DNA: TGTGCCAGCAGCCTAGGGGGGGGATCTTTCGAGCAGTACTTC; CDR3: CASSLGGGSFEQYF
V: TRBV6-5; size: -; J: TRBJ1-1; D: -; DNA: TGTGCCAGCAGTTACGAGCGGACAGCTGAAGCTTTCTTT; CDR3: CASSYERTAEAFF
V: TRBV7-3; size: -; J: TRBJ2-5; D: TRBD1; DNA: TGTGCCAGCAGCCAATCAGGGGGTGGAGAGACCCAGTACTTC; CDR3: CASSQSGGGETQYF
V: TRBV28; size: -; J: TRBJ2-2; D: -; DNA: TGTGCCAGCAGTCATAACATTTTTCGCGGGGAGCTGTTTTTT; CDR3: CASSHNIFRGELFF
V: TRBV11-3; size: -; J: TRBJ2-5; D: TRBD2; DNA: TGTGCCAGCAGCCCCGGGAGGACTAGCGGGAGGGCCCACCGCCAAGAGACCCAGTACTTC; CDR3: CASSPGRTSGRAHRQETQYF
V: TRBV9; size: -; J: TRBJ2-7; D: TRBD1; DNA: TGTGCCAGCAGCGTAGGAGGGACAGAGTACGAGCAGTACTTC; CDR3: CASSVGGTEYEQYF
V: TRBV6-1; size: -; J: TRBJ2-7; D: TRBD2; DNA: TGTGCCAGCAGTTCTGGACTAGCGGGAGGCTACGAGCAGTACTTC; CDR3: CASSSGLAGGYEQYF
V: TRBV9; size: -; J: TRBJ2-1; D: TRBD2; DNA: TGTGCCAGCAGCGTGGGAGGGGCTAGCGGCCCTTCGGAGCAGTTCTTC; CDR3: CASSVGGASGPSEQFF
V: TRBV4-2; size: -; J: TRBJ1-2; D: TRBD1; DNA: TGTGCCAGCAGCCCGCCGGACAGGGGACATTTCTATGGCTACACCTTC; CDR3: CASSPPDRGHFYGYTF
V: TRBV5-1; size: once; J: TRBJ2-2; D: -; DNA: TGCGCCAGCAGCTTGAACAGGGAAGCCGGGGAGCTGTTTTTT; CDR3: CASSLNREAGELFF
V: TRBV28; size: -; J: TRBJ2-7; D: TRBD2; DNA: TGTGCCAGCAGTCCGCGGGGGAGCGGGGCCCTATACGAGCAGTACTTC; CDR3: CASSPRGSGALYEQYF
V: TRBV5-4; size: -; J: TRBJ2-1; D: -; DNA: TGTGCCAGCCGAGGTAGCTCCTACAATGAGCAGTTCTTC; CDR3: CASRGSSYNEQFF
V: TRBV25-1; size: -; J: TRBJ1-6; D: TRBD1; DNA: TGTGCCAGCACCCAGCAGGGGGATTCACCCCTCCACTTT; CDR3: CASTQQGDSPLHF
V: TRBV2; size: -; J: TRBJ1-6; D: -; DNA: TGTGCCAGCAGCCTGACAGCCTATAATTCACCCCTCCACTTT; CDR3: CASSLTAYNSPLHF
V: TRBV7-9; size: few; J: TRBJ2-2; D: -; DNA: TGTGCCAGCAGCTCCCGGAACACCGGGGAGCTGTTTTTT; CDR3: CASSSRNTGELFF
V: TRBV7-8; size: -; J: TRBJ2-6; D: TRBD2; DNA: TGTGCCAGCAGCTTCCTGGGACTACACCCTCAGTCTGGGGCCAACGTCCTGACTTTC; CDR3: CASSFLGLHPQSGANVLTF
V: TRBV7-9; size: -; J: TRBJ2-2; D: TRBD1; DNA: TGTGCCAGCCGTCAGGGGGTTGCCACCGGGGAGCTGTTTTTT; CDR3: CASRQGVATGELFF
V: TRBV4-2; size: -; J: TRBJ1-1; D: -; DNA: TGTGCCAGCAGCCAGGTGATAACGGTAAAGCCCCCTGAAGCTTTCTTT; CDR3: CASSQVITVKPPEAFF
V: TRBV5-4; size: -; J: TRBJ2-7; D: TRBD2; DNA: TGTGCCAGCAGCTTGGCGCGTTGGAGCGGGAACTCCTACGAGCAGTACTTC; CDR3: CASSLARWSGNSYEQYF
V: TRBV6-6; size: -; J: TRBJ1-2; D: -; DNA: TGTGCCAGCAGTTACTCTTACGACAGCTATGGCTACACCTTC; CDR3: CASSYSYDSYGYTF
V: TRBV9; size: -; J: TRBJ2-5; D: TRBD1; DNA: TGTGCCAGCAGCGCCCATCCTACAGACAGGGCCAGAGAGACCCAGTACTTC; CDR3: CASSAHPTDRARETQYF
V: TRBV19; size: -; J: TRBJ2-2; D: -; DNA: TGTGCCAGTAGTATTCTCGCGGGAAGCACCGGGGAGCTGTTTTTT; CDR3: CASSILAGSTGELFF
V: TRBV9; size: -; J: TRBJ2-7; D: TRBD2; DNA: TGTGCCAGCAGCGTAGGAGGGAGGGCCTACGAGCAGTACTTC; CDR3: CASSVGGRAYEQYF
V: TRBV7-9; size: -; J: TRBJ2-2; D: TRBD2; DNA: TGTGCCAGCAGCTTCAAGCGGGGAAGGGCGGACACCGGGGAGCTGTTTTTT; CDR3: CASSFKRGRADTGELFF
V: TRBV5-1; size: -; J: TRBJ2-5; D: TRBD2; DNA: TGCGCCAGCAGCTTGCGCACTAGCGGGGGGCAAGAGACCCAGTACTTC; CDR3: CASSLRTSGGQETQYF
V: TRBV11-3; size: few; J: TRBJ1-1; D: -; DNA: TGTGCCAGCAGCTTAGGTGACACGAACACTGAAGCTTTCTTT; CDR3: CASSLGDTNTEAFF
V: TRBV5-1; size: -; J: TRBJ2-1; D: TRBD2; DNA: TGCGCCAGCAGCGCTAGCGGTTGGAATGAGCAGTTCTTC; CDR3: CASSASGWNEQFF
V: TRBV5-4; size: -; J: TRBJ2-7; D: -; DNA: TGTGCCAGCAGCTTTGGCGGAACTTCCTACGAGCAGTACTTC; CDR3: CASSFGGTSYEQYF
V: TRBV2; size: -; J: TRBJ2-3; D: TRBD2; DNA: TGTGCCAGCAGTGATAACGGTAGCGGGGCCCGCACAGATACGCAGTATTTT; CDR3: CASSDNGSGARTDTQYF
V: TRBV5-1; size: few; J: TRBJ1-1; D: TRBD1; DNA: TGCGCCAGCCGACTGGGACAGTTGAACACTGAAGCTTTCTTT; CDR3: CASRLGQLNTEAFF
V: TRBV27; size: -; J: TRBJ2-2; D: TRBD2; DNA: TGTGCCAGCAGTACGCGTAGCGGGTCGACCGGGGAGCTGTTTTTT; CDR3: CASSTRSGSTGELFF
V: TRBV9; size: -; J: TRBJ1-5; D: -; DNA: TGTGCCAGCAGCGCGGGTCAGCCCCAGCATTTT; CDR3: CASSAGQPQHF
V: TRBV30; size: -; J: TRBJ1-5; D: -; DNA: TGTGCCTGGAACGGGGGTACCAATCAGCCCCAGCATTTT; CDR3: CAWNGGTNQPQHF
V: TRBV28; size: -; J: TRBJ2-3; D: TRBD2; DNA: TGTGCCAGCAGTTTTGCTAGCGGGAGAGGCACAGATACGCAGTATTTT; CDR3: CASSFASGRGTDTQYF
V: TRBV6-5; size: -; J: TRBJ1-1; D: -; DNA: TGTGCCAGCAGTTACCGGGGAAGTGGGAACACTGAAGCTTTCTTT; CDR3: CASSYRGSGNTEAFF
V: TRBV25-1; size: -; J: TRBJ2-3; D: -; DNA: TGTGCCAGCAGTGATCCCTGGGCTGGCACAGATACGCAGTATTTT; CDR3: CASSDPWAGTDTQYF
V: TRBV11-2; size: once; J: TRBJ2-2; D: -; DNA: TGTGCCAGCACCCCGACTGAGCGCCTATGGAGCACCGGGGAGCTGTTTTTT; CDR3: CASTPTERLWSTGELFF
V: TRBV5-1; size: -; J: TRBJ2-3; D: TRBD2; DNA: TGCGCCAGCAGCACAGCTAGCGGTAGCACAGATACGCAGTATTTT; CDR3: CASSTASGSTDTQYF
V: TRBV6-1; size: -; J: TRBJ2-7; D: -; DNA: TGTGCCAGCAGTGAAGGCTCTTCGGGGGCCTACGAGCAGTACTTC; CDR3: CASSEGSSGAYEQYF
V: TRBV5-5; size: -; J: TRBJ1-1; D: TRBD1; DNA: TGTGCCAGCAGCCTGACAGGGGGCACTGAAGCTTTCTTT; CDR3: CASSLTGGTEAFF
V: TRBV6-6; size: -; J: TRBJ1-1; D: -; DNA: TGTGCCGCCCTCCGGGCGGGTCACACTGAAGCTTTCTTT; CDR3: CAALRAGHTEAFF
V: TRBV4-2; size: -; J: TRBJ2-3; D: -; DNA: TGTGCCAGCAGCCAGCCTTCAGGAGCCACTAGCCCGGATACGCAGTATTTT; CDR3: CASSQPSGATSPDTQYF
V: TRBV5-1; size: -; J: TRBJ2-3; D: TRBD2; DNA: TGCGCCAGCAGCTTGGTTGGACTAGCGGACGGAGATACGCAGTATTTT; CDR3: CASSLVGLADGDTQYF
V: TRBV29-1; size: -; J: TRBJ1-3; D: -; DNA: TGCAGCGGGCGGGGGGGTGGAAACACCATATATTTT; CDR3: CSGRGGGNTIYF